This T cell receptor (beta chain) was obtained from a study of T cells in localized non-small cell lung cancer. Study-wide findings and caveats: Analysis by sequencing included only one tumor region, so heterogeneity remains possible.

In germline, CDR1 is MNHNY, CDR2 SVGAGI (reference sequence). This CDR3 contains 16 residues. Trimming removed 3 bases at V and 4 bases at J, with 18 bases between. Here immunoSEQ multiplex PCR was the method, and the copy in TCRdb shows in-frame clones only, minus some. The sample lists about 16,000 clones, more than 85% seen once, with 3% to 4.5% in the top ten. Comment on this clone: Its target is not known.

This TCR was recovered from an older male donor with stage II squamous cell lung carcinoma. Here the sequenced sample was peripheral blood, taken before any cancer treatment. V usage is TRBV6-6 and J usage is TRBJ1-1; weak D call: TRBD1 (6 bases). The CDR3, as DNA: TGTGCCAGCAGTTATGGGGTAGGTTTGGACAGCACTGAAGCTTTCTTT. It codes for CASSYGVGLDSTEAFF.